This T cell receptor (beta chain) was documented in a study of spatial heterogeneity in lung cancer. The study, taken as a whole, reports: The appearance of ubiquitous expanded tumor TCRs in blood was greater at resection than follow-up.

Time point indicated: sample taken at primary tumor resection. There were approximately 69 donors, all of them untreated patients with early-stage non-small cell lung cancer. Whole RNA was taken from tumor, nontumor lung or frozen PBMC; it was then sequenced unsorted. Judged by abundance, this clonotype is medium-sized. Its antigen is currently unknown. Individual TCR cDNA molecules each bore their own unique molecular identifier. In TCRdb, the 5' RACE reads were re-called with MiXCR into one record per CDR3 protein. The sample holds about 8,600 distinct CDR3 sequences, around 4.5% seen once. Deletions cut 0 bases from V and 2 bases from J, with 9 bases between. The length of the CDR3 is 15 residues. Looked up from germline, CDR1 is LGHNA and CDR2 is YNFKEQ.

The clonotype originates from a male donor with early-stage non-small cell lung cancer. The chain carries TRBV4-2 and TRBJ2-3; possibly TRBD1 for D (5 bases). Sequenced material: PBMCs, taken at surgery. CDR3 residues: CASSQEGQPTDTQYF. CDR3 bases: TGTGCCAGCAGCCAAGAAGGACAACCCACAGATACGCAGTATTTT.